This T cell receptor (beta chain) was obtained from a study of control samples from healthy donors and cancer patients. J lost 6 bases, V lost 6 bases, and 7 bases had no gene match. Germline CDR1 and CDR2: MNHEY and SVGAGI. This CDR3 region has 14 residues. The repertoire was sequenced with immunoSEQ multiplex PCR; TCRdb's copy has only in-frame clones and lacks some. Of about 92,000 clones detected, around 80% appear once; the ten largest clones hold roughly 9.8%. This rearrangement joins TRBV6-5 to TRBJ2-1, with TRBD2 matching over 8 bases. The TCR sequence derives from an older woman in good health. Sequencing was carried out using blood. In DNA, the CDR3 is TGTGCCAGCAGATCCCCGGGAGGGGGCAATGAGCAGTTCTTC. The encoded protein is CASRSPGGGNEQFF.